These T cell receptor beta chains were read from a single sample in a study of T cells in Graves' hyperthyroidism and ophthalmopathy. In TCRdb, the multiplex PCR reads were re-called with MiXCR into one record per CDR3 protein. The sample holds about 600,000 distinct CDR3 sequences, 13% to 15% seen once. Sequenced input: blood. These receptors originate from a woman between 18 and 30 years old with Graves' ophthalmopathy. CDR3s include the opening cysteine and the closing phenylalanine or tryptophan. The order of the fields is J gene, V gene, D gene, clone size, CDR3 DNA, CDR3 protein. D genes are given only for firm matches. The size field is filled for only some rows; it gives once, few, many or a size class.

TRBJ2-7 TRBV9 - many TGTGCCAGCAGCGTCGGACGCGGGATCTCTTACGAGCAGTACTTC CASSVGRGISYEQYF
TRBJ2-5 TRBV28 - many TGTGCCAGCAGTTCCGGCGCTGGCTCAAAGACCCAGTGCTTC CASSSGAGSKTQCF
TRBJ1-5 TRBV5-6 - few TGTGCCAGCAGCTTCAACGGGGGGCTCAATCAGCCCCAGCATTTT CASSFNGGLNQPQHF
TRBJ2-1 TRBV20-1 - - TGCAGTGCTGGAGCAGAAATCTACAATGAGCAGTTCTTC CSAGAEIYNEQFF
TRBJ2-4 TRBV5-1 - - TGCGCCAGCGCCCCCTACAGTCCCGAAATTCAGTACTTC CASAPYSPEIQYF
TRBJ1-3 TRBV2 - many TGTGCCAGCAGTGAAGTTGTGGGGCGAGGAAACACCATATATTTT CASSEVVGRGNTIYF
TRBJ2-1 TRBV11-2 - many TGTGCCAGCAGCTTAGCGGGGGCCTCCACTGGACGGTACAATGAGCAGTTCTTC CASSLAGASTGRYNEQFF
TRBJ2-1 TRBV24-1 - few TGTGCCACCAGTGACCTCAGGGTTGGCGAGCAGTTCTTC CATSDLRVGEQFF
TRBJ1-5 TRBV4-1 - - TGCGCCAGCAGCCAAGCGTCGGCCGAAAGCAATCAGCCCCAGCATTTT CASSQASAESNQPQHF
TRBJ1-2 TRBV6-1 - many TGTGCCAGCAGTAAGGGGGAAACGAGCTATGGCTACACCTTC CASSKGETSYGYTF
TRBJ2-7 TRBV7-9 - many TGTGCCAGCAGCCCAATAGGACCCAAGTCCTACGAGCAGTACTTC CASSPIGPKSYEQYF
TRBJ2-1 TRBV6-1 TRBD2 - TGTGCCAGCAGTGCGGGACTAGCGGAAAACAATGAGCAGTTCTTC CASSAGLAENNEQFF
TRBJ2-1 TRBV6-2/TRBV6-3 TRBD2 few TGTGCCAGCAGAAATCGTCTCGGGAGGCCGGGAAGGATCTACAATGAGCAGTTCTTC CASRNRLGRPGRIYNEQFF
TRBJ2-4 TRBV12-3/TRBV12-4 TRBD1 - TGTGCCAGCAGTTCAAAAACCCGGGACAGGGGGCGCCACCCACTCCACATTCAGTACTTC CASSSKTRDRGRHPLHIQYF
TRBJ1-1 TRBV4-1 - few TGCGCCAGCAGCCAAGGGCTCAGGCCTGAAGCTTTCTTT CASSQGLRPEAFF
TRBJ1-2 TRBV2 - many TGTGCCAGCAGTACAGGTGGTAACTATGGCTACACCTTC CASSTGGNYGYTF
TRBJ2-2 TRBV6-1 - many TGTGCCAGCAGTTTACGGACAGCCGTGAACACCGGGGAGCTGTTTTTT CASSLRTAVNTGELFF